What follows are 20 T cell receptor beta chains derived from one specimen sequenced in a study of CD8+CD57+ T cells in acquired aplastic anemia. Genomic DNA was employed as the template in profiling TCR beta VDJ and CDR3. Via MiXCR, TCRdb re-called the reads, giving one row per CDR3 protein. Of about 220,000 distinct CDR3 sequences in the sample, 30% to 40% are singletons; the top ten hold around 1.1%. The sample comprised sorted CD4+, CD8+, or CD8+CD57+ T cells (not recorded which) from PBMCs. These receptors all come from a human donor in good health, serving as a control.

The chain joins TRBV5-1 to TRBJ2-2; D may correspond to TRBD1 or TRBD2 (5 bases each). V was trimmed by 5 bases and J by 6 bases, leaving 11 bases between them. CDR3 length: 13 amino acids. The germline V gene has CDR1 SGHRS and CDR2 YFSETQ. The CDR3 protein is CASSLQGPGELFF. DNA for the CDR3: TGCGCCAGCAGTCTTCAGGGACCCGGGGAGCTGTTTTTT.

Many counts were recorded for this clonotype. This chain joins TRBV19 and TRBJ2-5; no clear D gene. This CDR3 region has 12 residues. V was shortened by 3 bases and J by 5 bases, with 7 bases between the two germline ends. The germline V gene has CDR1 LNHDA and CDR2 SQIVND (reference sequence). The CDR3 region has the DNA TGTGCCAGTAGTATCTTCACGGAGACCCAGTACTTC. This sequence encodes CASSIFTETQYF.

This clonotype was counted only a few times. The V gene is TRBV6-1, the J gene TRBJ1-1; 10 bases fit TRBD1. The germline gives CDR1 MNHNS, CDR2 SASEGT. The CDR3 consists of 15 residues. The V segment lost 6 bases and the J segment 9 bases; nucleotides outside the gene matches: 13. The CDR3 region is CASRPGGQGSPKAFF. CDR3 coding DNA: TGTGCCAGCAGACCTGGGGGACAGGGGTCCCCAAAAGCTTTCTTT.

This clonotype was observed many times. The chain recombines TRBV16 with TRBJ1-5, with D hard to call. V lost 0 bases and J 4 bases, leaving 4 bases between the germline ends. This CDR3 region has 13 residues. Germline V lookup: CDR1 KGHSY, CDR2 FQNENV. CDR3: CASSQSGNQPQHF. CDR3 coding DNA: TGTGCCAGCAGCCAATCGGGAAATCAGCCCCAGCATTTT.

On this clonotype itself: This clone may be a read error of a much larger clone one base away. The CDR3 end shows no conserved phenylalanine or tryptophan, and so a read error is likely. The V call is TRBV20-1, the J call TRBJ2-5; TRBD2 matches at 13 bases. The CDR3 consists of 16 residues. Trimming at V came to 0 bases and at J to 5 bases, leaving 6 bases not matched to a gene. CDR1 and CDR2 (germline): DFQATT, SNEGSKA (reference sequence). CDR3 sequence reads: CSARERGTSGKETQYS. The CDR3 nucleotides are TGCAGTGCTAGAGAGAGAGGGACTAGCGGGAAGGAGACCCAGTACTCC.

This clonotype was observed many times. The chain combines TRBV2 with TRBJ1-1; the D gene is possibly TRBD1 (5 bases). The V and J ends lost 2 bases and 1 base respectively, with 11 bases between them. In germline, CDR1 is SNHLY, CDR2 FYNNEI. The CDR3 runs 15 residues. The CDR3 nucleotides are TGTGCCAGCAGTGAACACGGCAGGGCGAACACTGAAGCTTTCTTT. Amino acids: CASSEHGRANTEAFF.

The chain links TRBV3-1 to TRBJ1-2; TRBD1 might be the D (5 bases). This CDR3 spans 15 amino acids. V lost 4 bases to trimming and J lost 3 bases, with 15 bases between them. CDR1 LGHDT and CDR2 YNNKEL come from the germline V gene (reference sequence). CDR3 amino acids: CASSPMVGVYYGYTF. The CDR3 DNA is TGTGCCAGCAGCCCGATGGTAGGGGTTTACTATGGCTACACCTTC.

This clonotype was found many times. V usage is TRBV5-1 and J usage is TRBJ2-3; D is perhaps TRBD1 or TRBD2 (7 bases each). Per the germline V gene, CDR1 is SGHRS and CDR2 is YFSETQ. Trimming left V 3 bases short and J 6 bases short, with 14 bases between. The CDR3 consists of 14 residues. The chain's CDR3 is CASSSGTAGDTQYF. The CDR3 DNA follows: TGCGCCAGCAGCTCTGGGACAGCGGGGGATACGCAGTATTTT.

The table lists this clonotype with many counts. This chain joins TRBV7-2 and TRBJ1-5, with a possible D match to TRBD1 (5 bases). The ends were cut back, 1 base at V and 1 base at J, with 8 bases in the middle. Germline V gene data show CDR1 as SGHTA and CDR2 as FQGNSA. This CDR3 has 15 amino acids. CDR3 in amino acids: CASSLVWDSNQPQHF. The DNA for the CDR3 is TGTGCCAGCAGCTTAGTGTGGGACAGCAATCAGCCCCAGCATTTT.

Remarks on this clonotype: The junction and the germline gene differ at one end; a read error may be behind it. The J gene is TRBJ1-3, the V gene TRBV6-1; D unclear. The CDR3 sequence is 15 residues long. Germline-derived CDR1 and CDR2 are MNHNS and SASEGT. CDR3 region: CASRGTANSGDTIYF. CDR3 DNA sequence: TGTGCCAGCAGAGGAACAGCGAACTCTGGAGACACCATATATTTT.

The genes are TRBV24-1 and TRBJ1-2; 7 bases match TRBD1. J lost 4 bases, V lost 4 bases, and 2 bases had no gene match. Germline V lookup: CDR1 KGHDR, CDR2 SFDVKD. This CDR3 comprises 13 residues. The DNA of the CDR3 is TGTGCCACCAGTGACGGGACAGTCTATGGCTACACCTTC. Translated: CATSDGTVYGYTF.

This clonotype was seen ten or more times. The chain is built from TRBV7-2 and TRBJ2-7, with D possibly TRBD1 on 6 matching bases. Looked up from germline, CDR1 is SGHTA and CDR2 is FQGNSA. The CDR3 loop spans 13 amino acids. V gave up 7 bases and J gave up 4 bases, with 14 bases separating them. Written as DNA, the CDR3 is TGTGCCAGCATAAAACTCGGACAGTACGAGCAGTACTTC. It is translated as CASIKLGQYEQYF.

This clonotype was counted at least ten times. The chain recombines TRBV19 with TRBJ2-2, with D perhaps matching TRBD1 (5 bases). The germline CDR1 and CDR2 sequences are LNHDA and SQIVND (reference sequence). V was shortened by 5 bases and J by 1 base, with 14 bases between the two germline ends. CDR3 length: 16 residues. The chain's CDR3 is CASSLRGQGNTGELFF. CDR3 nucleotide sequence: TGTGCCAGTAGTCTCCGTGGGCAGGGGAACACCGGGGAGCTGTTTTTT. The whole variable domain, filled in from reference TRBV19 and TRBJ2-2, reads DGGITQSPKYLFRKEGQNVTLSCEQNLNHDAMYWYRQDPGQGLRLIYYSQIVNDFQKGDIAEGYSVSREKKESFPLTVTSAQKNPTAFYLCASSLRGQGNTGELFFGEGSRLTVL.

This clonotype was detected many times. V is TRBV19 and J is TRBJ2-5, with 12 positions matching TRBD2. This CDR3 is 17 amino acids long. V gave up 1 base and J gave up 5 bases; unmatched junction bases: 8. In germline, CDR1 is LNHDA, CDR2 SQIVND (reference sequence). CDR3 DNA: TGTGCCAGTAGTATAGGAAGACTAGCGGGGGCGGGGGAGACCCAGTACTTC. It yields the protein CASSIGRLAGAGETQYF.

In this sample, this clonotype turned up many times. This chain links TRBV4-1 with TRBJ1-2; 9 nucleotides match TRBD1. Germline V gene lookup returns CDR1 MGHRA and CDR2 YSYEKL. This CDR3 comprises 16 residues. V was clipped by 4 bases and J by 2 bases; unmatched bases: 8. CDR3 coding DNA: TGCGCCAGCAGCCGCGGCTTACAGGGGGCCAACTATGGCTACACCTTC. This encodes CASSRGLQGANYGYTF.

Only a few counts were recorded for this clonotype. The CDR3 sequence: CARLYNEQFF. CDR3 bases: TGTGCCAGACTATACAATGAGCAGTTCTTC. This sequence joins TRBV6-5 and TRBJ2-1, with D uncertain. The CDR3 length is 10 residues. V was pared by 9 bases and J by 4 bases, with 4 bases between. Germline-derived CDR1 and CDR2 are MNHEY and SVGAGI.

This clonotype was detected many times. The chain joins TRBV11-2 to TRBJ1-2; no reliable D call. Germline CDR1 SGHAT, CDR2 FQNNGV. V dropped 2 bases and J dropped 6 bases, with 7 bases sitting between them. The CDR3 extends over 12 amino acids. The CDR3 here is CASSLKQNGYTF. CDR3 in DNA: TGTGCCAGCAGCTTAAAACAGAATGGCTACACCTTC.

This clonotype came up many times. The chain is built from TRBV6-5 and TRBJ1-2; possibly TRBD1 for D (5 bases). There are 13 residues in the CDR3. Germline assignment: CDR1 MNHEY and CDR2 SVGAGI. The germline V and J ends were trimmed by 0 bases and 4 bases, with 6 bases remaining between them. CDR3 bases: TGTGCCAGCAGTTACTCAGGGACCTATGGCTACACCTTC. The encoded protein is CASSYSGTYGYTF.

The chain carries TRBV15 and TRBJ2-1, with 10 positions matching TRBD2. Germline V CDR1 and CDR2: LNHNV, YYDKDF (reference sequence). The J segment lost 5 bases and the V segment lost 3 bases, leaving 4 bases of the junction unmatched. The CDR3 consists of 15 residues. The CDR3 DNA follows: TGTGCCACCAGCAGGAAAGCGGGAGGGGACAATGAGCAGTTCTTC. Residues: CATSRKAGGDNEQFF.

This clonotype has a handful of counts. The CDR3 sequence: CAWSPDLGAGELFF. The CDR3 DNA sequence: TGTGCCTGGTCCCCGGATCTAGGCGCCGGGGAGCTGTTTTTT. V is TRBV30 and J is TRBJ2-2; D is undetermined. The CDR3 is 14 residues long. Trimming removed 5 bases from V and 6 bases from J, with 16 bases in between. Germline loops: CDR1 GTSNPN, CDR2 SVGIG (reference sequence).